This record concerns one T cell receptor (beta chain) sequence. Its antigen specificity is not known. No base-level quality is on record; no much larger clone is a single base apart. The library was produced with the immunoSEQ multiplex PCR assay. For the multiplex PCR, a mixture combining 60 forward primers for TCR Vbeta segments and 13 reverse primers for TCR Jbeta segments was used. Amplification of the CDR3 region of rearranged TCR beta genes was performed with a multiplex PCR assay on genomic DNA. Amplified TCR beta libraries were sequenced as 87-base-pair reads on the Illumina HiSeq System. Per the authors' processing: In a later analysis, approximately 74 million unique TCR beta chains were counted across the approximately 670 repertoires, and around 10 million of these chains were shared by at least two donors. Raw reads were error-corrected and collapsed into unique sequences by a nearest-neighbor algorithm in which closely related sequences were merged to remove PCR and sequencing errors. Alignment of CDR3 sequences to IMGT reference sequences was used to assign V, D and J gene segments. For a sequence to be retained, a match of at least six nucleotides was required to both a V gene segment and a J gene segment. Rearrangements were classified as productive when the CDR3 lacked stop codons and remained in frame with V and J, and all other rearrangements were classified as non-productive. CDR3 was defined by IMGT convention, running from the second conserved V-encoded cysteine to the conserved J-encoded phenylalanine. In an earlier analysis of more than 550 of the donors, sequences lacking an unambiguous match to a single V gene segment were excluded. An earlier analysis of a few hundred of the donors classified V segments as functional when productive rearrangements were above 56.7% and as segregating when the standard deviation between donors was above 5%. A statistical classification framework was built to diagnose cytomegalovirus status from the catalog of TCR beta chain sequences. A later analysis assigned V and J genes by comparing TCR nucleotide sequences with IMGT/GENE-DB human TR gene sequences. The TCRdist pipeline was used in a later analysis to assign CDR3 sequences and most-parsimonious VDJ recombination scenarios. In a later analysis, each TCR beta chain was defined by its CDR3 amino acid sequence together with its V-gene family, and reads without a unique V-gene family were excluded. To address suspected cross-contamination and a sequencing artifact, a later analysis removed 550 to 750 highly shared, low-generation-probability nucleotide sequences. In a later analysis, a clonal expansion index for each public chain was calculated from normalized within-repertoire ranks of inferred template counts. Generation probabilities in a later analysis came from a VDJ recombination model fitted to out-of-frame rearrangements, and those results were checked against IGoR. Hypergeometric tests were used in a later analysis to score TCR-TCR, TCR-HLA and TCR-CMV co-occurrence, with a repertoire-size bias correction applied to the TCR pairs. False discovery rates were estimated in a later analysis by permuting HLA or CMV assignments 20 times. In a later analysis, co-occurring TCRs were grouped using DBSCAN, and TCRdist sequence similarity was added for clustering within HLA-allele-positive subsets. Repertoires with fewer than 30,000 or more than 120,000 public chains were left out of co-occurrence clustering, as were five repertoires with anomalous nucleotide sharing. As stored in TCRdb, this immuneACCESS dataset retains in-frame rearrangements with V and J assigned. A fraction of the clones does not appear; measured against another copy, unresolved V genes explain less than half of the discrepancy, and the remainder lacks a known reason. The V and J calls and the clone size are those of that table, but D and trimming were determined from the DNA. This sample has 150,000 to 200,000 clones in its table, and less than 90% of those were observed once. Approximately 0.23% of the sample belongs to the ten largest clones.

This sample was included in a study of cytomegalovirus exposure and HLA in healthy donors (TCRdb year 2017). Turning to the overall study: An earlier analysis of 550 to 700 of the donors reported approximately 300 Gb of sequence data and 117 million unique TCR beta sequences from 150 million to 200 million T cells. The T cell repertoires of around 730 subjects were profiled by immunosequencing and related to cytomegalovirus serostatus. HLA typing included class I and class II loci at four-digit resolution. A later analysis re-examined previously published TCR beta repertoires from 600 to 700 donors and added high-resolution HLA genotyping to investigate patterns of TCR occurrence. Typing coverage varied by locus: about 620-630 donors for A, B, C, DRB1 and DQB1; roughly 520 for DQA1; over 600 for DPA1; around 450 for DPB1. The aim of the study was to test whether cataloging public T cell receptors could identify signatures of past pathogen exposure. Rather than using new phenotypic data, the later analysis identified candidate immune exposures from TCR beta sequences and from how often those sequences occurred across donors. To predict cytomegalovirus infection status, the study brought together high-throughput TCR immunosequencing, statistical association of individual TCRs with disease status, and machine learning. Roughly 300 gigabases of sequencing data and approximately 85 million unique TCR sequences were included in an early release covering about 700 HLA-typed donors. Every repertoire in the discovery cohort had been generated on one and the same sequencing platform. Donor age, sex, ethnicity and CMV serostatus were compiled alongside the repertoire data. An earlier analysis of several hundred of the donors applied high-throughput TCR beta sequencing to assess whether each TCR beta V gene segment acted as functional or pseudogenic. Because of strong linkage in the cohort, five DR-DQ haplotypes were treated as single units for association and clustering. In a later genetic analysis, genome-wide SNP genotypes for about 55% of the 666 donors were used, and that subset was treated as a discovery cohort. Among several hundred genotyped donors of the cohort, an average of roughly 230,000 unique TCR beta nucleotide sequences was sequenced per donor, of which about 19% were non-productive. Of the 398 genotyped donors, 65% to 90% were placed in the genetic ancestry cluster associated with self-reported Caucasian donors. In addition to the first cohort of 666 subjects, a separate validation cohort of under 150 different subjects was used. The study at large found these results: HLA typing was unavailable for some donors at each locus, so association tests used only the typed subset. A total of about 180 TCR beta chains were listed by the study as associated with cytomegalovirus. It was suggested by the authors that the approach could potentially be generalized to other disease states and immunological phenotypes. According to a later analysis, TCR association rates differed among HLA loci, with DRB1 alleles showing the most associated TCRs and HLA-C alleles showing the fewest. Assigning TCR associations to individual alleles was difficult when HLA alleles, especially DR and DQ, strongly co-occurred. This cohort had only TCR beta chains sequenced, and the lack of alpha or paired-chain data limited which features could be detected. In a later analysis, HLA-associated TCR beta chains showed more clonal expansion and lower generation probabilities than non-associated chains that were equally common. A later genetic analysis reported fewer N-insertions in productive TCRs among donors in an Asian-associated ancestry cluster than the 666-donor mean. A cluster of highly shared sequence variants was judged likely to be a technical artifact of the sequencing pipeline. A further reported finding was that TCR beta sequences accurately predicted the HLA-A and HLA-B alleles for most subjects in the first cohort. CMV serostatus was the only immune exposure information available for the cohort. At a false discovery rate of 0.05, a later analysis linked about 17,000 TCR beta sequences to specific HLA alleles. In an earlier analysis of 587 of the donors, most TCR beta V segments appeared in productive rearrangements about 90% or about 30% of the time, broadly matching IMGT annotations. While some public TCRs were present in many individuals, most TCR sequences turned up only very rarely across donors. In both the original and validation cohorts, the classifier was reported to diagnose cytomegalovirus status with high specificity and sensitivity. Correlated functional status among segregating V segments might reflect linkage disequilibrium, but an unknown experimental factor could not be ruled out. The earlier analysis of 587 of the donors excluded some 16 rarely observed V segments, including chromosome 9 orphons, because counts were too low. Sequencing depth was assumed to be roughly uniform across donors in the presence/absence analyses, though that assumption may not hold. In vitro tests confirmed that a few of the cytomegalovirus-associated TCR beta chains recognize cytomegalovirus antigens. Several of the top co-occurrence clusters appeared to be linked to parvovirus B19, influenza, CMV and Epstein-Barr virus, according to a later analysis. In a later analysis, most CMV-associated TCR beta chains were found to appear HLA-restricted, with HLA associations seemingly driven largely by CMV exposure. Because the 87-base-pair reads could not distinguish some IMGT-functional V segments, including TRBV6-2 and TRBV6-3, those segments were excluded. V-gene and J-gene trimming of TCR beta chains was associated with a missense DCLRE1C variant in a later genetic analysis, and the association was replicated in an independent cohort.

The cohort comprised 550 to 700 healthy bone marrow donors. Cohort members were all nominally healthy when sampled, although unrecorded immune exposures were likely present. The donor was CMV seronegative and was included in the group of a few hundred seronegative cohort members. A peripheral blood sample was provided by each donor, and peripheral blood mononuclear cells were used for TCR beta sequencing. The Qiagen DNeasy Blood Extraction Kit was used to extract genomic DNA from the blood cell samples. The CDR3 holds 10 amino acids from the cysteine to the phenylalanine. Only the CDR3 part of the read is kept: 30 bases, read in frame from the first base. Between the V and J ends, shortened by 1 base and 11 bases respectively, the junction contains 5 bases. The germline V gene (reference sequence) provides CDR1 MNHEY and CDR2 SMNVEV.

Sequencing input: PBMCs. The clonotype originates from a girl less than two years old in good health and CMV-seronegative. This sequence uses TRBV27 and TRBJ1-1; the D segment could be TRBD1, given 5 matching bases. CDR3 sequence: CASSLWGAFF. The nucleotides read TGTGCCAGCAGTTTATGGGGCGCTTTCTTT.